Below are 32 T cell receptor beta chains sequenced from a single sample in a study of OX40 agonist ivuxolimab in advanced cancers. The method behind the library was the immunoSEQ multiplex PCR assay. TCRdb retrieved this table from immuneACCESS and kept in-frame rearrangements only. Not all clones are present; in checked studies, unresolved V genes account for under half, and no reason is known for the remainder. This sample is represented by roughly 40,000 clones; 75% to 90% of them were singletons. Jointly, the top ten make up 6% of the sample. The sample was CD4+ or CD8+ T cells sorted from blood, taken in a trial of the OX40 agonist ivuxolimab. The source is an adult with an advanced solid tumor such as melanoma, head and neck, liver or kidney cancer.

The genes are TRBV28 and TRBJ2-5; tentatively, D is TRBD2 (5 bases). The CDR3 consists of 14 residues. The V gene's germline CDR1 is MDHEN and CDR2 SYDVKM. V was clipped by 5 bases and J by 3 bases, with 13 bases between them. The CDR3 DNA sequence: TGTGCCAGCAGTGCGGGTTACGCGGAAGAGACCCAGTACTTC. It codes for CASSAGYAEETQYF. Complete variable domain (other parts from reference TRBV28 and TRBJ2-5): DVKVTQSSRYLVKRTGEKVFLECVQDMDHENMFWYRQDPGLGLRLIYFSYDVKMKEKGDIPEGYSVSREKKERFSLILESASTNQTSMYLCASSAGYAEETQYFGPGTRLLVL.

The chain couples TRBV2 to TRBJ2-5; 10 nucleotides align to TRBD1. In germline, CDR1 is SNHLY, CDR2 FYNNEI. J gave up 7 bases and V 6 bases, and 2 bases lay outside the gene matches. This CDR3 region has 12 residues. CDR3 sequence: CASRRTGGTQYF. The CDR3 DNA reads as TGTGCCAGCAGGAGGACAGGGGGGACCCAGTACTTC.

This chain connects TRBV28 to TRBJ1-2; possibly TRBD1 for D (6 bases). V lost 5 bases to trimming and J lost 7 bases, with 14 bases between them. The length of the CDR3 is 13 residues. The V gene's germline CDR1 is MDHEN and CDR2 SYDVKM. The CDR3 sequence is CASSPGTPIGYTF. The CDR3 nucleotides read TGTGCCAGCAGTCCAGGGACACCCATTGGCTACACCTTC.

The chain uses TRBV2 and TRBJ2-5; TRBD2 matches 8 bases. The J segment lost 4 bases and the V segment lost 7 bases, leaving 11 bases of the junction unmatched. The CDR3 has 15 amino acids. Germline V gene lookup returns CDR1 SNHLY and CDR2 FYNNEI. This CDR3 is CASIHGRLAGETQYF. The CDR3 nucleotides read TGTGCCAGCATCCACGGAAGGCTAGCGGGAGAGACCCAGTACTTC.

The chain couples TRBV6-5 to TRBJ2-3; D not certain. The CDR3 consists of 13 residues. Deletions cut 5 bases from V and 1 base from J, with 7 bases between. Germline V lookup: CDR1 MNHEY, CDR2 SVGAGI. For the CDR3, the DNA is TGTGCCAGCAGTGCGAAACGCACAGATACGCAGTATTTT. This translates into CASSAKRTDTQYF.

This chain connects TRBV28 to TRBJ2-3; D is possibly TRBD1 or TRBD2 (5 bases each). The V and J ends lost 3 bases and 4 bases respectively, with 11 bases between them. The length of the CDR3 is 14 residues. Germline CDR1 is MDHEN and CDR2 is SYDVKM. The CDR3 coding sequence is TGTGCCAGCAGTTTGACGGGGACCCCAGATACGCAGTATTTT. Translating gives CASSLTGTPDTQYF.

The CDR3 sequence is CASSLTTAKNIQYF. For the CDR3, the DNA is TGTGCCAGCAGCTTAACGACAGCCAAAAACATTCAGTACTTC. V usage is TRBV11-1 and J usage is TRBJ2-4; D remains unclear. Trimming removed 2 bases at V and 0 bases at J, with 5 bases between. The germline V gene has CDR1 SGHAT and CDR2 FQDESV (reference sequence). The CDR3 loop spans 14 amino acids.

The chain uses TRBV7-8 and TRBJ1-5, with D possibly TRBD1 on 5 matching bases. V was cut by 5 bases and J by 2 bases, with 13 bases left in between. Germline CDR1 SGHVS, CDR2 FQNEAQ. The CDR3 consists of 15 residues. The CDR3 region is CASSRQFGGNQPQHF. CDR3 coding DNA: TGTGCCAGCAGCAGACAGTTCGGCGGCAATCAGCCCCAGCATTTT.

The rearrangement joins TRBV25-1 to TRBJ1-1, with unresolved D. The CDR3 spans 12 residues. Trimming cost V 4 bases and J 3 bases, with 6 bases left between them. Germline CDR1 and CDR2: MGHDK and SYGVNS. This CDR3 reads CASSAAYTEAFF. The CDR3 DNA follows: TGTGCCAGCAGTGCCGCATACACTGAAGCTTTCTTT.

CDR3 residues: CASSLGNYEQYF. In nucleotides, the CDR3 is TGTGCCAGCAGTTTAGGGAACTACGAGCAGTACTTC. This chain connects TRBV28 to TRBJ2-7, with D unresolved. This CDR3 is built from 12 residues. V lost 2 bases and J lost 3, with 5 bases in between. CDR1 MDHEN and CDR2 SYDVKM come from the germline V gene.

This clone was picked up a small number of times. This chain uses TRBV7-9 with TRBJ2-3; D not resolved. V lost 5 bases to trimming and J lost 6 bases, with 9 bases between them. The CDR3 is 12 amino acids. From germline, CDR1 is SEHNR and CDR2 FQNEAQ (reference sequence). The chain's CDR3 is CASSPHGDTQYF. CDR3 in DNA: TGTGCCAGCAGCCCTCACGGGGATACGCAGTATTTT.

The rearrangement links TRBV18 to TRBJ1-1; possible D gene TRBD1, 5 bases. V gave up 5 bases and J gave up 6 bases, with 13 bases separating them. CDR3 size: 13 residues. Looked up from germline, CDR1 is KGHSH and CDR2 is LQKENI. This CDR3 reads CASSATELAEAFF. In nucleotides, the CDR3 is TGTGCCAGCTCAGCGACAGAGTTGGCTGAAGCTTTCTTT. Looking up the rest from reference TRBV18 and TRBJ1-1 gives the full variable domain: NAGVMQNPRHLVRRRGQEARLRCSPMKGHSHVYWYRQLPEEGLKFMVYLQKENIIDESGMPKERFSAEFPKEGPSILRIQQVVRGDSAAYFCASSATELAEAFFGQGTRLTVV.

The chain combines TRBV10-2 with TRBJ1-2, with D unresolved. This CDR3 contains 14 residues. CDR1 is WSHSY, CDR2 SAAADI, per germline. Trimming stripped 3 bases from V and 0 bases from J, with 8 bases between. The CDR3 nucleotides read TGCGCCAGCAGTGAACATATTACTAACTATGGCTACACCTTC. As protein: CASSEHITNYGYTF.

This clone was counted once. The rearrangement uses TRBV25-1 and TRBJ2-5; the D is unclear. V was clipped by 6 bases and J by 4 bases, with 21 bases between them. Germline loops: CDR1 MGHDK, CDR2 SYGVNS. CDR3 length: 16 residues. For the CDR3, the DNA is TGTGCCAGCAGCCCACCGTTCGGAAGGGTCGGAGAGACCCAGTACTTC. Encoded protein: CASSPPFGRVGETQYF.

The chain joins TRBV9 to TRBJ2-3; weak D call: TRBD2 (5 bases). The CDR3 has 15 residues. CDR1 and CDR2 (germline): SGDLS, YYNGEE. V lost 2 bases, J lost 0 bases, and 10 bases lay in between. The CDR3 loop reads CASSVFWESTDTQYF. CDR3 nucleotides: TGTGCCAGCAGCGTGTTTTGGGAGAGCACAGATACGCAGTATTTT.

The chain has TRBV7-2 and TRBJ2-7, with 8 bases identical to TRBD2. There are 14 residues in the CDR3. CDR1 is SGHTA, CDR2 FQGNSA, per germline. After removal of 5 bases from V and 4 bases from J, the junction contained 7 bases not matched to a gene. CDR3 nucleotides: TGTGCCAGCAGCAAAAGCGGGAGTCGGTACGAGCAGTACTTC. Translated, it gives CASSKSGSRYEQYF.

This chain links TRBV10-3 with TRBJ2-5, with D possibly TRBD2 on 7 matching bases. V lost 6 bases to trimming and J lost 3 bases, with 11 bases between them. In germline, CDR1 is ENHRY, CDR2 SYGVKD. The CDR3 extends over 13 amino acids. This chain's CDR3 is CAIRAGAEETQYF. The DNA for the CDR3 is TGTGCCATCAGGGCGGGGGCCGAAGAGACCCAGTACTTC.

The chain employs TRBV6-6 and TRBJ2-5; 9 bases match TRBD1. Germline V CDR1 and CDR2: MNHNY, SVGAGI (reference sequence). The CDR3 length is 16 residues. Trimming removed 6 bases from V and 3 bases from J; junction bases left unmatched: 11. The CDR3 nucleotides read TGTGCCAGCAGCCGCCGACAGGGGGGGGTAGAAGAGACCCAGTACTTC. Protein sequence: CASSRRQGGVEETQYF.

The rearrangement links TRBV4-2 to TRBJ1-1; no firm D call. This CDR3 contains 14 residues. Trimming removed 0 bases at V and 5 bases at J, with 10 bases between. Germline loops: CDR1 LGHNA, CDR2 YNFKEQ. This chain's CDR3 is CASSQDDGNTEAFF. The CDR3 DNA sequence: TGTGCCAGCAGCCAAGATGATGGAAATACTGAAGCTTTCTTT.

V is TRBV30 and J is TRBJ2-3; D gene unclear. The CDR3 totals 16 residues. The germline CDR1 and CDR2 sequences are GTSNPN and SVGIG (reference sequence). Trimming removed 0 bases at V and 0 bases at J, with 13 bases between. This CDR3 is CAWSVLSLPSTDTQYF. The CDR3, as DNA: TGTGCCTGGAGTGTACTTTCCCTCCCTAGCACAGATACGCAGTATTTT.

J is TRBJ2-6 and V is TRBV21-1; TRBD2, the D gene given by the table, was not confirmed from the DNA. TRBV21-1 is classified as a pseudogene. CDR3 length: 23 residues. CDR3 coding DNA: TGTGCCAGCAGCCACTCGGGGCCCAGCGGGAGGATTCGAAAGCGGCGGGGGGCCAACGTCCTGACTTTC. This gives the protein CASSHSGPSGRIRKRRGANVLTF.

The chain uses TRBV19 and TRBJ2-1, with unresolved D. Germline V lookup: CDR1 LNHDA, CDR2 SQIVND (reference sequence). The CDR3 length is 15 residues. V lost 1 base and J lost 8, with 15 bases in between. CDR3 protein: CASSIGQAIYDEQFF. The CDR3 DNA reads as TGTGCCAGTAGTATAGGGCAGGCCATCTATGATGAGCAGTTCTTC.

CDR3 sequence: CASSDALSYEQYF. The CDR3 nucleotides are TGTGCCAGCAGTGATGCCCTCTCCTACGAGCAGTACTTC. The chain joins TRBV6-4 to TRBJ2-7; D is ambiguous. The CDR3 has 13 amino acids. CDR1 is MRHNA, CDR2 SNTAGT, per germline. V was pared by 3 bases and J by 0 bases, with 6 bases between.

CDR3 region: CASSRSPAGGHEQYF. As DNA, the CDR3 is TGTGCCAGCAGTCGGTCCCCAGCGGGAGGCCACGAGCAGTACTTC. The chain couples TRBV5-6 to TRBJ2-7, with 9 bases matching TRBD2. This CDR3 has 15 amino acids. Germline V gives CDR1 SGHDT, CDR2 YYEEEE. Trimming removed 5 bases from V and 5 bases from J; junction bases left unmatched: 11.

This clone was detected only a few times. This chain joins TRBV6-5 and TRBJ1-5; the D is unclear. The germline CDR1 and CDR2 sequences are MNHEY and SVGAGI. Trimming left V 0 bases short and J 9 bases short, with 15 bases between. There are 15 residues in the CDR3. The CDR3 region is CASSYSRFQRSPQHF. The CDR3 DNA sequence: TGTGCCAGCAGTTACTCGAGGTTTCAGCGTTCGCCCCAGCATTTT.

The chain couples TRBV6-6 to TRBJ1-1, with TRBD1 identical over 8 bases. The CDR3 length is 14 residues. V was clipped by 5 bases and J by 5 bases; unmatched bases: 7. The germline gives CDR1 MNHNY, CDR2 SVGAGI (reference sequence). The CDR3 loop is CASSPRQGITEAFF. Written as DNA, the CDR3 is TGTGCCAGCAGTCCTAGACAGGGGATAACTGAAGCTTTCTTT.

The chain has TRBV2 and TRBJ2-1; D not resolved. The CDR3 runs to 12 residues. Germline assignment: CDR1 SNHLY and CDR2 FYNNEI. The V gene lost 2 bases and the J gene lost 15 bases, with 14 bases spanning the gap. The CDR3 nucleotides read TGTGCCAGCAGTGAATCTGAACGCCTGGGGTTCTTC. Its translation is CASSESERLGFF.

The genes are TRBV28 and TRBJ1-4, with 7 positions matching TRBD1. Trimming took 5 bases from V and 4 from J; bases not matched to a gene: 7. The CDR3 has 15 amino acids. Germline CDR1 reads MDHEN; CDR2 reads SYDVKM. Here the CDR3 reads CASSRGQVNNEKLFF. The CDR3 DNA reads TGTGCCAGCAGTCGCGGACAGGTGAATAATGAAAAACTGTTTTTT. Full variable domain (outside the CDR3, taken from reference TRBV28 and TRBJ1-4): DVKVTQSSRYLVKRTGEKVFLECVQDMDHENMFWYRQDPGLGLRLIYFSYDVKMKEKGDIPEGYSVSREKKERFSLILESASTNQTSMYLCASSRGQVNNEKLFFGSGTQLSVL.

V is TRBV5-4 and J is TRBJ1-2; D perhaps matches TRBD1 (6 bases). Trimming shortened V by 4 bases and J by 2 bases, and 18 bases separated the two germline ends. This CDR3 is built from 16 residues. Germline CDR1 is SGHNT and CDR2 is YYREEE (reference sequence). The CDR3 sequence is CASSGGGTNRNYGYTF. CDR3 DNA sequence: TGTGCCAGCAGCGGAGGAGGGACAAACCGCAACTATGGCTACACCTTC.

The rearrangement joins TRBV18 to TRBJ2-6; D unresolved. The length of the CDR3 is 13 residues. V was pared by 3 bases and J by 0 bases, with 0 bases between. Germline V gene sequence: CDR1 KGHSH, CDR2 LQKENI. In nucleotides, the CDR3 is TGTGCCAGCTCACCCTCTGGGGCCAACGTCCTGACTTTC. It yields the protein CASSPSGANVLTF.

The CDR3 DNA is TGCGCCAGCAGCTTGGTGCCGGGTGGTACCTACGAGCAGTACTTC. This translates into CASSLVPGGTYEQYF. J is TRBJ2-7 and V is TRBV5-1; D unresolved. CDR3 length equals 15 residues. Trimming left V 0 bases short and J 2 bases short, with 12 bases between. Per germline, CDR1 SGHRS and CDR2 YFSETQ.

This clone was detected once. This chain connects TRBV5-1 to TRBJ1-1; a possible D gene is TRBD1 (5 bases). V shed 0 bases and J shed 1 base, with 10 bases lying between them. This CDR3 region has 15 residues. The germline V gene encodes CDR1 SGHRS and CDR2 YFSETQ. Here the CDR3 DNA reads TGCGCCAGCAGCTTGGCAGGGCCAGCGAACACTGAAGCTTTCTTT. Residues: CASSLAGPANTEAFF. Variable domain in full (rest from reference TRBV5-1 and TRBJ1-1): KAGVTQTPRYLIKTRGQQVTLSCSPISGHRSVSWYQQTPGQGLQFLFEYFSETQRNKGNFPGRFSGRQFSNSRSEMNVSTLELGDSALYLCASSLAGPANTEAFFGQGTRLTVV.